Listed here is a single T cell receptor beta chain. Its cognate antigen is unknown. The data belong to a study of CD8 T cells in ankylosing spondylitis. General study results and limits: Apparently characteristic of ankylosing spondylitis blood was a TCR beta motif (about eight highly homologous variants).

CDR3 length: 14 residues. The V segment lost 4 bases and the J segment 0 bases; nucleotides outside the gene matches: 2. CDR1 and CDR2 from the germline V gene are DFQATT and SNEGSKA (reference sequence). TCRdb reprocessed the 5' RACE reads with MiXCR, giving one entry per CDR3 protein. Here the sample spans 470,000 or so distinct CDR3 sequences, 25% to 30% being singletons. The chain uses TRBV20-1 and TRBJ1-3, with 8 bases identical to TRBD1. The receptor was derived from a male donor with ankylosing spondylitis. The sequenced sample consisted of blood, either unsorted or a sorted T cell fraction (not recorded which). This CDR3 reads CSATGTGSGNTIYF. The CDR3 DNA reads TGCAGTGCTACAGGGACAGGCTCTGGAAACACCATATATTTT.